This entry lists 28 T cell receptor beta chains sequenced from one sample in a study of blood T cell repertoires in COVID-19. Profiling relied on immunoSEQ multiplex PCR, and the TCRdb table lists in-frame clones only, not all of them. The data show approximately 210,000 clones, roughly 87% seen once. Sequences were obtained from peripheral blood. The receptors shown here come from a man aged 35-49 years with active or convalescent COVID-19.

The rearrangement uses TRBV5-1 and TRBJ2-2; the D gene is possibly TRBD1 (6 bases). CDR3 length: 13 residues. Germline CDR1 reads SGHRS; CDR2 reads YFSETQ. The V and J ends lost 2 bases and 6 bases respectively, with 8 bases between them. As DNA, the CDR3 is TGCGCCAGCAGCTTACAGGGTTCCGGGGAGCTGTTTTTT. Translated: CASSLQGSGELFF.

The chain joins TRBV7-2 to TRBJ2-2, with 9 bases aligning to TRBD2. The V and J ends lost 0 bases and 5 bases, in that order; junction bases with no gene match: 7. The germline V gene encodes CDR1 SGHTA and CDR2 FQGNSA. The CDR3 spans 17 residues. In nucleotides, the CDR3 is TGTGCCAGCAGCTTAGCGGGGCCGGCGGGGGGGACCGGGGAGCTGTTTTTT. Amino acids: CASSLAGPAGGTGELFF.

This rearrangement joins TRBV5-1 to TRBJ2-5, with D maybe TRBD1 (6 bases). The germline V gene has CDR1 SGHRS and CDR2 YFSETQ. This CDR3 has 13 amino acids. V lost 3 bases and J lost 2, with 8 bases in between. The CDR3 nucleotides are TGCGCCAGCAGCTGGACAGCACAAGAGACCCAGTACTTC. It yields the protein CASSWTAQETQYF.

This clone was recorded a few times. In DNA form, the CDR3 reads TGCAGTGCTAGTGGGACTCTGGAATGGAATAGCAATCAGCCCCAGCATTTT. Translated: CSASGTLEWNSNQPQHF. The chain joins TRBV20-1 to TRBJ1-5, with a possible D match to TRBD1 (5 bases). Trimming left V 3 bases short and J 0 bases short, with 18 bases between. The length of the CDR3 is 17 residues. Germline CDR1 is DFQATT and CDR2 is SNEGSKA (reference sequence).

This chain uses TRBV28 with TRBJ2-7; tentatively, D is TRBD2 (6 bases). V lost 6 bases, J lost 1 base, and 16 bases lay in between. The CDR3 spans 15 residues. Germline CDR1 is MDHEN and CDR2 is SYDVKM. The CDR3 coding sequence is TGTGCCAGCAGAGATCGGGACTCCGGGTCCTACGAGCAGTACTTC. Translation gives CASRDRDSGSYEQYF.

The V call is TRBV28, the J call TRBJ1-3; D gene unclear. The V end lost 3 bases, the J end lost 2 bases, and 5 bases lay between the germline ends. Germline CDR1 and CDR2: MDHEN and SYDVKM. CDR3 size: 13 residues. CDR3 sequence reads: CASSFGTGNTIYF. The CDR3, as DNA: TGTGCCAGCAGTTTCGGTACTGGAAACACCATATATTTT.

This chain connects TRBV7-9 to TRBJ1-2; 8 positions match TRBD1. The CDR3 is 13 residues long. Germline-derived CDR1 and CDR2 are SEHNR and FQNEAQ (reference sequence). V trimming: 5 bases; J trimming: 7 bases; junction bases outside the gene matches: 6. CDR3 in DNA: TGTGCCAGCAGCCCTGGACAGGGTGGTGGCTACACCTTC. The encoded protein is CASSPGQGGGYTF.

This rearrangement joins TRBV27 to TRBJ2-3; 7 nucleotides match TRBD2. This CDR3 spans 14 amino acids. From germline, CDR1 is MNHEY and CDR2 SMNVEV (reference sequence). Trimming removed 4 bases from V and 5 bases from J; junction bases left unmatched: 6. CDR3 in amino acids: CASSSPGLVDTQYF. DNA for the CDR3: TGTGCCAGCAGTTCGCCAGGACTAGTAGATACGCAGTATTTT.

The rearrangement uses TRBV5-1 and TRBJ2-7; weak D call: TRBD2 (6 bases). CDR1 and CDR2 from the germline V gene are SGHRS and YFSETQ. V was shortened by 7 bases and J by 4 bases, with 18 bases between the two germline ends. This CDR3 has 14 residues. The DNA of the CDR3 is TGCGCCAGCTGTCCGGGGCAAGGAGGGTACGAGCAGTACTTC. The encoded protein is CASCPGQGGYEQYF.

The chain combines TRBV9 with TRBJ2-2; the D gene is possibly TRBD2 (6 bases). The CDR3 covers 14 residues. The germline CDR1 and CDR2 sequences are SGDLS and YYNGEE. The V gene lost 5 bases and the J gene lost 0 bases, with 8 bases spanning the gap. The CDR3 sequence is CASSGDSNTGELFF. In DNA form, the CDR3 reads TGTGCCAGCAGTGGGGACTCGAACACCGGGGAGCTGTTTTTT.

The chain employs TRBV6-6 and TRBJ1-4; D gene uncertain. CDR3 length: 14 amino acids. Germline V gene lookup returns CDR1 MNHNY and CDR2 SVGAGI (reference sequence). Trimming removed 0 bases from V and 7 bases from J, with 9 bases in between. The CDR3 DNA is TGTGCCAGCAGTTACTCCGGGGTTGCTGAAAAACTGTTTTTT. Amino acid sequence: CASSYSGVAEKLFF.

This clone was detected once. The chain recombines TRBV11-2 with TRBJ1-4; D is uncertain. Germline CDR1 reads SGHAT; CDR2 reads FQNNGV. Trimming took 4 bases from V and 10 from J, leaving 13 bases between them. This CDR3 comprises 13 residues. CDR3 in amino acids: CASSSTTHAKLFF. The CDR3 coding sequence is TGTGCCAGCAGCTCGACAACCCACGCAAAACTGTTTTTT.

This chain uses TRBV29-1 with TRBJ2-5, with 9 bases identical to TRBD1. Germline assignment: CDR1 SQVTM and CDR2 ANQGSEA. This CDR3 region has 14 residues. J lost 1 base, V lost 7 bases, and 7 bases had no gene match. CDR3 DNA: TGCAGCGGCCAGGGGACAGGGAGCCAAGAGACCCAGTACTTC. Protein: CSGQGTGSQETQYF.

The chain carries TRBV19 and TRBJ1-5; 7 nucleotides line up with TRBD1. The V gene's germline CDR1 is LNHDA and CDR2 SQIVND (reference sequence). The length of the CDR3 is 15 residues. V gave up 5 bases and J gave up 0 bases; unmatched junction bases: 4. The CDR3 DNA sequence: TGTGCCAGTAGTGGACAGGCCAATAGCAATCAGCCCCAGCATTTT. Residues: CASSGQANSNQPQHF.

The DNA of the CDR3 is TGTGCCAGTAGTATAGATCCCGAGGGAAGGAGCACCGGGGAGCTGTTTTTT. It translates to CASSIDPEGRSTGELFF. This chain connects TRBV19 to TRBJ2-2, with D tentatively TRBD2 (5 bases). This CDR3 is built from 17 residues. V was clipped by 0 bases and J by 4 bases, with 15 bases between them. Germline V lookup: CDR1 LNHDA, CDR2 SQIVND (reference sequence).

V gene TRBV12-3 or TRBV12-4 combines with J gene TRBJ1-4, with a possible D match to TRBD1 (5 bases). Trimming took off 6 bases at V and 7 bases at J, with 12 bases between the two ends. The CDR3 has 13 amino acids. The CDR3 here is CASSRGLGEKLFF. The CDR3 coding sequence is TGTGCCAGCAGCCGGGGACTGGGTGAAAAACTGTTTTTT.

The chain uses TRBV4-1 and TRBJ2-3; maybe TRBD2 (6 bases). V was trimmed by 0 bases and J by 3 bases, leaving 10 bases between them. Germline CDR1 is MGHRA and CDR2 is YSYEKL. The CDR3 loop spans 15 amino acids. For the CDR3, the DNA is TGCGCCAGCAGCCAAGAACCGGGGGAAACAGATACGCAGTATTTT. This encodes CASSQEPGETDTQYF.

This clone has a single count. The chain has TRBV28 and TRBJ2-7, with 8 nucleotides matching TRBD2. V dropped 3 bases and J dropped 6; count of bases not matched to a gene: 10. The germline V gene has CDR1 MDHEN and CDR2 SYDVKM. CDR3 length: 15 residues. CDR3 region: CASSFLGREAGEQYF. The DNA of the CDR3 is TGTGCCAGCAGTTTCCTGGGGCGGGAGGCAGGCGAGCAGTACTTC.

This clone occurred once. The chain is built from TRBV4-1 and TRBJ1-6, with 9 nucleotides matching TRBD1. Per germline, CDR1 MGHRA and CDR2 YSYEKL. Trimming at V came to 1 base and at J to 0 bases, leaving 10 bases not matched to a gene. CDR3 size: 20 residues. The CDR3 loop reads CASSQAIPGQGSSYNSPLHF. CDR3 bases: TGCGCCAGCAGCCAAGCAATCCCGGGACAGGGTAGCTCCTATAATTCACCCCTCCACTTT.

This clone was counted between two and nine times. The rearrangement uses TRBV5-8 and TRBJ1-6; the match to TRBD1 covers 8 bases. Per germline, CDR1 SGHTS and CDR2 YDEGEE. Trimming cost V 0 bases and J 10 bases; bases outside gene matches: 9. The CDR3 runs to 16 residues. In DNA form, the CDR3 reads TGTGCCAGCAGCTTGGGGCCGGACAGGGCGGGATCACCCCTCCACTTT. It is translated as CASSLGPDRAGSPLHF.

The rearrangement joins TRBV11-2 to TRBJ1-2; a weak D match, TRBD1 (5 bases). The germline CDR1 and CDR2 sequences are SGHAT and FQNNGV. Trimming stripped 0 bases from V and 10 bases from J, with 12 bases between. This CDR3 region has 13 residues. The CDR3: CASSLDLDRSYTF. CDR3 DNA sequence: TGTGCCAGCAGCTTAGATCTAGACAGATCCTACACCTTC.

The J gene is TRBJ2-7, the V gene TRBV11-2, with TRBD2 matching over 7 bases. V gave up 4 bases and J gave up 0 bases; unmatched junction bases: 3. CDR3 length: 14 amino acids. In germline, CDR1 is SGHAT, CDR2 FQNNGV. The CDR3 sequence is CASSWGGYSYEQYF. The DNA of the CDR3 is TGTGCCAGCAGCTGGGGGGGTTACTCCTACGAGCAGTACTTC.

The chain employs TRBV7-2 and TRBJ1-6, with TRBD1 matching 8 bases. This CDR3 comprises 19 residues. The V gene end was trimmed by 4 bases and the J gene end by 1 base; junction bases not matched to a gene: 12. Germline V lookup: CDR1 SGHTA, CDR2 FQGNSA. CDR3 sequence: CASSSGQVYPESYNSPLHF. The CDR3 nucleotides are TGTGCCAGCAGCTCGGGACAGGTTTACCCCGAGTCCTATAATTCACCCCTCCACTTT.

The chain uses TRBV20-1 and TRBJ2-7; weak D call: TRBD1 (5 bases). Germline loops: CDR1 DFQATT, CDR2 SNEGSKA (reference sequence). V lost 3 bases and J 1 base, leaving 13 bases between the germline ends. The CDR3 runs 14 residues. In DNA, the CDR3 is TGCAGTGCTAGTGTGGCAGGGCCTTCCTACGAGCAGTACTTC. As protein: CSASVAGPSYEQYF.

V and J are TRBV29-1 and TRBJ1-3, with D perhaps matching TRBD1 (5 bases). V was cut by 4 bases and J by 1 base, with 8 bases left in between. The CDR3 has 13 amino acids. In germline, CDR1 is SQVTM, CDR2 ANQGSEA. In nucleotides, the CDR3 is TGCAGCGTTGCACGGACATCTGGAAACACCATATATTTT. Amino acids: CSVARTSGNTIYF.

This rearrangement joins TRBV11-2 to TRBJ1-5; 8 nucleotides match TRBD1. After removal of 1 base from V and 3 bases from J, the junction contained 5 bases not matched to a gene. CDR1 is SGHAT, CDR2 FQNNGV, per germline. The CDR3 is 16 amino acids. CDR3 DNA: TGTGCCAGCAGCTTAGGGGCAGGGGGCGCCAATCAGCCCCAGCATTTT. Residues: CASSLGAGGANQPQHF.

The V call is TRBV3-1 (or the pseudogene TRBV3-2), the J call TRBJ2-1; 14 bases fit TRBD2. J gave up 8 bases and V 1 base, and 4 bases lay outside the gene matches. CDR1 is LGHDT and CDR2 is YNNKEL in the germline V gene (reference sequence). This CDR3 region has 16 residues. DNA of the CDR3: TGTGCCAGCAGCCAAGCCCGGGGACTAGCGGGAGATGAGCAGTTCTTC. Translating gives CASSQARGLAGDEQFF.

V and J are TRBV2 and TRBJ2-7; D is undetermined. Looked up from germline, CDR1 is SNHLY and CDR2 is FYNNEI. The CDR3 has 12 amino acids. V shed 4 bases and J shed 3 bases, with 7 bases lying between them. Written as DNA, the CDR3 is TGTGCCAGCAGTGTCTCTAGCTACGAGCAGTACTTC. Translation: CASSVSSYEQYF. Complete variable domain (other parts from reference TRBV2 and TRBJ2-7): EPEVTQTPSHQVTQMGQEVILRCVPISNHLYFYWYRQILGQKVEFLVSFYNNEISEKSEIFDDQFSVERPDGSNFTLKIRSTKLEDSAMYFCASSVSSYEQYFGPGTRLTVT.